The clone carrying this TCR beta chain came up once. This entry comes from a study of shared clonotypes between healthy human individuals. Libraries were prepared by immunoSEQ multiplex PCR; TCRdb keeps only in-frame clonotypes and omits some of them. The table includes about 1 million clones, about 80% detected once. The CDR3 runs 15 residues. With V trimmed by 6 bases and J by 5 bases, 6 bases remained unmatched. Germline CDR1 is MNHEY and CDR2 is SVGAGI. The origin of this receptor is a man younger than 30 in good health. Material: memory CD4+ T cells sorted from blood. The subset was: CD45RA-negative fraction. The genes are TRBV6-5 and TRBJ1-5; TRBD1 matches at 11 bases. This CDR3 reads CASRAGTGGYQPQHF. In nucleotides, the CDR3 is TGTGCCAGCAGGGCCGGGACAGGGGGTTATCAGCCCCAGCATTTT.